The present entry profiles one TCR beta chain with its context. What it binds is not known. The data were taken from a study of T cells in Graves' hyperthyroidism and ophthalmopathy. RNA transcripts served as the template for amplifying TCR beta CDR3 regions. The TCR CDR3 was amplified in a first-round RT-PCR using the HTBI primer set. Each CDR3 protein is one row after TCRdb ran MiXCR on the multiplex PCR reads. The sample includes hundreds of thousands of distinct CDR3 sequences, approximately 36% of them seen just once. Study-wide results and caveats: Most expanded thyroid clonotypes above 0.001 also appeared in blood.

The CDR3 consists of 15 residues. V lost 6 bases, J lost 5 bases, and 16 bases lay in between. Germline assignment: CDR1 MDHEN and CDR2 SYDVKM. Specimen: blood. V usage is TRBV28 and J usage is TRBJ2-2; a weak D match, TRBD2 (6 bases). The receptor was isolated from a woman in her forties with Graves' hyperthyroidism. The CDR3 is CASRPGTFSTGELFF. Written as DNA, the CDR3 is TGTGCCAGCAGGCCCGGGACTTTCTCTACCGGGGAGCTGTTTTTT.